These 6 T cell receptor beta chains came from one sample sequenced in a study of metastatic and nonmetastatic thyroid tumors (dated by TCRdb to about 2020). No patient had received any treatment before thyroid surgery. Receptor libraries were prepared by PCR. The run used an Illumina HiSeq 4000. The public reads were quality trimmed at Q25 with fastp and then assembled into clones with MiXCR by TCRdb, keeping productive beta chains. This sample holds about 92,000 clones; 15% were observed only once. The top ten constitute 3.6% of the sample. Source material: blood. The receptor set was obtained from a female donor with papillary thyroid cancer or a benign thyroid nodule (not recorded which). Some clones in this sample may be carry-over from other donors' samples.

This clone was seen ten or more times. The V and J genes are TRBV10-3 and TRBJ2-7; D gene unclear. Trimming left V 4 bases short and J 0 bases short, with 10 bases between. The CDR3 sequence is 14 residues long. The germline CDR1 and CDR2 sequences are ENHRY and SYGVKD. CDR3 amino acids: CAISGVSSSYEQYF. The CDR3 DNA is TGTGCCATCAGTGGCGTCTCCAGCTCCTACGAGCAGTACTTC.

This clone came up a few times. Being one base from a much bigger clone, this may be a read error. Distinct nucleotide sequences in the sample also encode this CDR3. This sequence joins TRBV3-1 and TRBJ2-7, with unresolved D. V dropped 3 bases and J dropped 7 bases, with 10 bases sitting between them. CDR1 and CDR2 (germline): LGHDT, YNNKEL (reference sequence). This CDR3 comprises 12 residues. This chain's CDR3 is CASSQGMGEQYF. The CDR3 DNA is TGTGCCAGCAGCCAGGGAATGGGTGAGCAGTACTTC.

This clone has at least ten counts. The V gene is TRBV6-6, the J gene TRBJ1-2, with a weak D call TRBD1 (5 bases). The V end lost 2 bases, the J end lost 4 bases, and 11 bases lay between the germline ends. The germline V gene has CDR1 MNHNY and CDR2 SVGAGI (reference sequence). This CDR3 comprises 14 residues. The CDR3 region has the DNA TGTGCCAGCAGTTACGGGGCAGGGCTCTATGGCTACACCTTC. Amino acid sequence: CASSYGAGLYGYTF.

This clone has a count of ten or more. The rearrangement links TRBV12-3 or TRBV12-4 to TRBJ2-1, with TRBD2 matching 10 bases. After removal of 1 base from V and 8 bases from J, the junction contained 5 bases not matched to a gene. The CDR3 totals 15 residues. DNA for the CDR3: TGTGCCAGCAGTTTAGAAGCGGGGGGGCTCTATGAGCAGTTCTTC. It encodes CASSLEAGGLYEQFF.

This clone was found a few times. A much larger clonotype is one base distant, so this may be a read error. The chain employs TRBV7-9 and TRBJ1-1; TRBD1 matches 7 bases. Germline V gene data show CDR1 as SEHNR and CDR2 as FQNEAQ (reference sequence). J gave up 5 bases and V 6 bases, and 9 bases lay outside the gene matches. The CDR3 consists of 14 residues. The CDR3, as DNA: TGTGCCAGCAGTCGGGACAGTGGGCTGACTGAAGCTTTCTTT. This codes for CASSRDSGLTEAFF.

A remark on this clone: Given a much more abundant clone one base away, this may be a read error. V is TRBV6-1 and J is TRBJ2-3; unclear D gene. This CDR3 contains 13 residues. V gave up 7 bases and J gave up 2 bases, with 10 bases separating them. The germline V gene encodes CDR1 MNHNS and CDR2 SASEGT. The CDR3 here is CASTLEDTDTQYF. The CDR3 DNA reads as TGTGCCAGCACCCTAGAGGACACAGATACGCAGTATTTT.